This T cell receptor beta chain is drawn from a study of T cells after yellow fever vaccination. TCRdb re-analysed the 5' RACE reads in MiXCR, keeping a single row per CDR3 protein. In the table there are under 400,000 distinct CDR3 sequences, roughly 11% of which are singletons. Germline V gives CDR1 LNHDA, CDR2 SQIVND (reference sequence). V shed 5 bases and J shed 2 bases, with 19 bases lying between them. The CDR3 covers 17 residues. The material was PBMCs, obtained on the day of the first yellow fever vaccination. This clonotype was obtained from a man younger than 30 who received the YFV17D yellow fever vaccine. This sequence joins TRBV19 and TRBJ1-5; unclear D gene. This CDR3 reads CASSLLSGGWGNQPQHF. The CDR3 bases are TGTGCCAGTAGTTTATTATCGGGCGGGTGGGGCAATCAGCCCCAGCATTTT.